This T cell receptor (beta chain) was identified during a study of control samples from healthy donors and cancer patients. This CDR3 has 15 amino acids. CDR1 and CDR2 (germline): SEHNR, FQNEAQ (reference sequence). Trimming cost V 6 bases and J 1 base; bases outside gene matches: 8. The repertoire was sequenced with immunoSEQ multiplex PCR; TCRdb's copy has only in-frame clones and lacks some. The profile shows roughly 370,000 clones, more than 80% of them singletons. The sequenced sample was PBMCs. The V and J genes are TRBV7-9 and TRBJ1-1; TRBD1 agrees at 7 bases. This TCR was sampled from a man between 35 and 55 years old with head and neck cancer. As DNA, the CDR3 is TGTGCCAGCAGTGACACCGGGACAGCGAACACTGAAGCTTTCTTT. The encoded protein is CASSDTGTANTEAFF.